The entry that follows covers one T cell receptor (beta chain) sequence. This specimen comes from a study of blood T cell repertoires in COVID-19. On the study more broadly: The origin of the acute and convalescent COVID-19 samples was the United States, Italy and Spain. Sample material is recorded as cDNA or gDNA derived from T cells, B-cell-depleted T cells, or PBMCs.

The CDR3 totals 19 residues. Germline V gives CDR1 SGHVS, CDR2 FQNEAQ. V lost 0 bases and J 0 bases, leaving 18 bases between the germline ends. In the original workflow: It was from reference gene primer amplification that nucleated cell counts were estimated. This table comes from immunoSEQ multiplex PCR, and its TCRdb copy is limited to in-frame clones, with some not included. V and J calls plus clone size are reproduced from that table; the DNA served to infer D and trimming. Of 190,000 or so clones listed, around nine tenths were seen once; the top ten hold 0.88%. The source material was peripheral blood. This sequence originates from a woman aged 18-29 years who had recovered from COVID-19. The V gene is TRBV7-8, the J gene TRBJ1-3; possible D gene TRBD1, 5 bases. The CDR3 spells CASSLADTYRFPSGNTIYF. The CDR3 nucleotides are TGTGCCAGCAGCTTAGCCGACACGTACAGGTTCCCCTCTGGAAACACCATATATTTT.